Listed here is a single T cell receptor beta chain. Antigen specificity is unknown. The data were obtained in a study of T cell repertoires in cytomegalovirus infection. As for the study in general: Carrying CMV and the relevant HLA type showed in public TCR beta signatures. Study-level points and caveats: HLA-C-restricted CMV-specific TCR beta clonotypes were dominant in the ex vivo response.

TCRdb reprocessed the reads via MiXCR and lists one record per CDR3 protein. This sample yields about 150,000 distinct CDR3 sequences, of which around 22% are seen a single time; approximately 11% belongs to the top ten. The sequence derives from a human donor in good health (CMV status not recorded). Some clones in this sample may be carry-over from other donors' samples. Specimen: PBMCs.

Here the CDR3 reads CASSPDSSNTEAFF. The CDR3 DNA reads TGTGCCAGCAGCCCGGACAGTTCAAACACTGAAGCTTTCTTT. This chain joins TRBV7-9 and TRBJ1-1; D might be TRBD1 (6 bases). This CDR3 is 14 amino acids long. V lost 5 bases, J lost 2 bases, and 12 bases lay in between. Per the germline V gene, CDR1 is SEHNR and CDR2 is FQNEAQ (reference sequence).